This T cell receptor (beta chain) was captured by sequencing in a study of T cell changes during pregnancy in multiple sclerosis. CDR3 length equals 13 residues. The germline V gene encodes CDR1 SGDLS and CDR2 YYNGEE. V lost 1 base and J 4 bases, leaving 6 bases between the germline ends. TCRdb keeps only in-frame clones here, not all; method: immunoSEQ multiplex PCR. The sample has tens of thousands of clones, 75% to 95% seen once. The sequence came from a female donor in good health, enrolled as a control in a pregnancy study. Sequenced material: CD4+ T cells from peripheral blood mononuclear cells, taken after pregnancy. The chain combines TRBV9 with TRBJ1-3; D unclear. This CDR3 is CASSVNKGNTIYF. DNA for the CDR3: TGTGCCAGCAGCGTAAATAAAGGAAACACCATATATTTT.